The rows below give T cell receptor beta chains drawn from one sample of a study of blood T cell repertoires in COVID-19. Data came from immunoSEQ multiplex PCR; TCRdb stores just in-frame clones and leaves some out. The sample includes about 5,300 clones, around nine tenths seen only once; the top ten take about 3%. What was sequenced was peripheral blood. The receptor source for this set is a woman aged 80 or over with acute or convalescent COVID-19. Both conserved end residues are part of each CDR3. The order of the fields is D gene, V gene, J gene, clone size, CDR3 DNA, CDR3 protein. A D gene is named only where the DNA matches it firmly. Rows may omit the clone size; those that give it use once, few, many or a size class.

>NA|TRBV4-1|TRBJ1-5|NA
TGCGCCAGCAGCCAAGAAGGCGGACTGTACAATCAGCCCCAGCATTTT
CASSQEGGLYNQPQHF
>TRBD1|TRBV10-3|TRBJ2-2|NA
TGTGCCATCAGTGGGCGCCCGGGACAGGGGGCCACCGGGGAGCTGTTTTTT
CAISGRPGQGATGELFF
>NA|TRBV2|TRBJ1-2|NA
TGTGCCAGCAGTGAAGTGGGGGCAGGCTATGGCTACACCTTC
CASSEVGAGYGYTF
>TRBD1|TRBV15|TRBJ2-1|NA
TGTGCCACCAGCAGGGGACAGGCCTATGAGCAGTTCTTC
CATSRGQAYEQFF
>TRBD1|TRBV5-1|TRBJ2-1|NA
TGCGCCAGCTCGGGACAGATTTACAATGAGCAGTTCTTC
CASSGQIYNEQFF
>TRBD1|TRBV28|TRBJ2-1|once
TGTGCCAGCAGTTTTCGGCAGGGGGAGTTCTTC
CASSFRQGEFF
>TRBD1|TRBV4-2|TRBJ1-1|NA
TGTGCCAGCAGCCAGGAAGGACAGGGAAGGAGGAACACTGAAGCTTTCTTT
CASSQEGQGRRNTEAFF
>NA|TRBV7-9|TRBJ1-3|NA
TGTGCCAGCAGCCCCGGCAGGGACATTACTGGAAACACCATATATTTT
CASSPGRDITGNTIYF
>NA|TRBV5-1|TRBJ2-7|NA
TGCGCCAGCAGCCTCCGACTCCTGGCCGACGAGCAGTACTTC
CASSLRLLADEQYF
>TRBD2|TRBV7-2|TRBJ2-3|NA
TGTGCCAGCAGGGCCCGGACTAGCGCAGATACGCAGTATTTT
CASRARTSADTQYF